This T cell receptor (beta chain) originates from a study of T cell repertoires in cytomegalovirus infection. Concerning this clonotype itself: The target antigen is unknown.

The CDR3 has 14 amino acids. V shed 6 bases and J shed 5 bases, with 16 bases lying between them. Germline V gene sequence: CDR1 MGHDK, CDR2 SYGVNS. TCRdb re-called the reads with MiXCR, one entry per CDR3 protein. The data show roughly 920,000 distinct CDR3 sequences, around 32% seen once. This TCR came from a human donor in good health (CMV status not recorded). Some clones in this sample may be carry-over from other donors' samples. The sample was cultured CD8+ T cells from PBMCs, taken from culture after CMV antigen stimulation. This chain links TRBV25-1 with TRBJ2-5; D possibly corresponds to TRBD1 (7 bases). The CDR3 reads CASRNAGGRETQYF. CDR3 nucleotides: TGTGCCAGCAGGAACGCAGGGGGGCGGGAGACCCAGTACTTC.